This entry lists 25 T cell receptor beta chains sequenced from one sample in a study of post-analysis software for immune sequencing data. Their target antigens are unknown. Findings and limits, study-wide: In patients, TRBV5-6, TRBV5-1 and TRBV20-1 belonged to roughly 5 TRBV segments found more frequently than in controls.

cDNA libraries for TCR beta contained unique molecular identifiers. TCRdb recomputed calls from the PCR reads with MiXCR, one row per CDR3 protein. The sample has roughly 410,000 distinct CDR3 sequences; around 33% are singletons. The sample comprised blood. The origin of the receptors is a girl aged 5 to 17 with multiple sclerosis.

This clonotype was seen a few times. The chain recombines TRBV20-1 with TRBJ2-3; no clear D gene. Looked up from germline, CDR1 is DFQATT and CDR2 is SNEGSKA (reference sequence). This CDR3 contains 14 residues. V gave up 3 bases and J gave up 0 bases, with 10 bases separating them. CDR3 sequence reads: CSASVRTSTDTQYF. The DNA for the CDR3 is TGCAGTGCTAGTGTCAGAACTAGCACAGATACGCAGTATTTT.

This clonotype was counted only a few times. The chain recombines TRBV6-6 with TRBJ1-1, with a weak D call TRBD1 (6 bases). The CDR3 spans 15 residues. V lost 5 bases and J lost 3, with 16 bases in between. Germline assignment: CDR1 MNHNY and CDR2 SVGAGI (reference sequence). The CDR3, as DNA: TGTGCCAGCAGTACCAAGGGACAACGGGACACTGAAGCTTTCTTT. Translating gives CASSTKGQRDTEAFF.

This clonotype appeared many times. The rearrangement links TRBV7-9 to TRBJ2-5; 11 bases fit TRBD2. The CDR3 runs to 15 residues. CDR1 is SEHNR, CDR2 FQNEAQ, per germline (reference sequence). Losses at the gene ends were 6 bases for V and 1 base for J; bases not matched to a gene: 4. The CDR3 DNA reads TGTGCCAGCAGTCAAGGACTAGCGGGCCAAGAGACCCAGTACTTC. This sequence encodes CASSQGLAGQETQYF.

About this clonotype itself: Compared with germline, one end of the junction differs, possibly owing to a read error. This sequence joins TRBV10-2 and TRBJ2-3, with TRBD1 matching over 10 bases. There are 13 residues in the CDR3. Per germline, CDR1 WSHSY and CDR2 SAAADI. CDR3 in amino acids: CASSAGTGDMQYF. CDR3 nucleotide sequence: TGCGCCAGCAGTGCCGGGACAGGGGATATGCAGTATTTT.

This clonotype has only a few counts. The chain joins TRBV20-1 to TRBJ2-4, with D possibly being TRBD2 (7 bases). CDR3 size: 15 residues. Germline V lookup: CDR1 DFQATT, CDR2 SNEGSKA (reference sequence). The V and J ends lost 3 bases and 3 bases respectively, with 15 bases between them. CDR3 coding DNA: TGCAGTGCTAGTAGGGGGGGGTGGGGCAAAAACATTCAGTACTTC. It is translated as CSASRGGWGKNIQYF.

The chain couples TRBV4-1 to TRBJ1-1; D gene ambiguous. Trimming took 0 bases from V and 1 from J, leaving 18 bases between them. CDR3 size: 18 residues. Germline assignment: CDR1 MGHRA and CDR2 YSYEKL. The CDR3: CASSQDLPQLNKNTEAFF. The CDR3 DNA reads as TGCGCCAGCAGCCAAGATCTCCCCCAATTAAACAAGAACACTGAAGCTTTCTTT.

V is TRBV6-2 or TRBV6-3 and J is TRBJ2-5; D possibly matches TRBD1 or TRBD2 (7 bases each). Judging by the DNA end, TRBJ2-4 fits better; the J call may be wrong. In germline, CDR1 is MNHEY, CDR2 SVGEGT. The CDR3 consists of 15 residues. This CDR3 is CASSPLGGGENIQYF. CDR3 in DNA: TGTGCCAGCAGCCCTTTGGGAGGGGGCGAAAACATTCAGTACTTC.

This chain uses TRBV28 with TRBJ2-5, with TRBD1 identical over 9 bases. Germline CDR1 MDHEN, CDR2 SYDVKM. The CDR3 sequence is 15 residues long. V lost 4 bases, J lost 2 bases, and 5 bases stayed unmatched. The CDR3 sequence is CASSSLGQGQETQYF. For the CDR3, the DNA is TGTGCCAGCAGTTCCTTGGGACAGGGTCAAGAGACCCAGTACTTC.

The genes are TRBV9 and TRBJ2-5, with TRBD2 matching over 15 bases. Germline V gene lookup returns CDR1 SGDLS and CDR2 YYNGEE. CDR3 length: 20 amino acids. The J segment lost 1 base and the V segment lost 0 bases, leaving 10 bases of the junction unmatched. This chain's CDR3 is CASSVAVGGLAGGFQETQYF. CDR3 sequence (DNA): TGTGCCAGCAGCGTAGCGGTAGGGGGACTAGCGGGGGGCTTCCAAGAGACCCAGTACTTC.

This chain's CDR3 is CSATISGVGYGYTF. The CDR3 DNA is TGCAGTGCTACTATCTCGGGAGTTGGGTATGGCTACACCTTC. The V and J genes are TRBV20-1 and TRBJ1-2; D unresolved. Germline CDR1 and CDR2: DFQATT and SNEGSKA (reference sequence). This CDR3 region has 14 residues. V lost 4 bases and J 5 bases, leaving 17 bases between the germline ends.

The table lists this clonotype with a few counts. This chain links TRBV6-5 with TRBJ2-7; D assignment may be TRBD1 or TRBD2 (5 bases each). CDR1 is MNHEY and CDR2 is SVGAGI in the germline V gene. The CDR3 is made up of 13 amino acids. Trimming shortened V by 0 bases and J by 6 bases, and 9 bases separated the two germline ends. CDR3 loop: CASSYSTGAEQYF. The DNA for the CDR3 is TGTGCCAGCAGTTACTCGACCGGGGCCGAGCAGTACTTC.

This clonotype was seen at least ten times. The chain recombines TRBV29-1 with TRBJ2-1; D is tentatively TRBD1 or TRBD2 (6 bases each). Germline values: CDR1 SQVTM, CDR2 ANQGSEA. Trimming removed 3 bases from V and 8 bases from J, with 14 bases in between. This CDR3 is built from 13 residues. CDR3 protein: CSVEGGLRHEQFF. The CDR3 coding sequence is TGCAGCGTTGAGGGGGGCCTGAGGCATGAGCAGTTCTTC.

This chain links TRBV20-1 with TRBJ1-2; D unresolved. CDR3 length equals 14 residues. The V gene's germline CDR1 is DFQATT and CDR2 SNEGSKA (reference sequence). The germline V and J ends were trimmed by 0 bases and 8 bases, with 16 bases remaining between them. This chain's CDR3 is CSARDVVGEGGYTF. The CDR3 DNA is TGCAGTGCTAGAGATGTCGTGGGAGAGGGAGGCTACACCTTC.

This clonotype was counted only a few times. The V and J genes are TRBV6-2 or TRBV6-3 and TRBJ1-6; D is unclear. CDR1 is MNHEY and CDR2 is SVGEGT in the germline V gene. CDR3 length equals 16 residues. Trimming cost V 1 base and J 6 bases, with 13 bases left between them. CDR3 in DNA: TGTGCCAGCAGTTACTTGGGTCGAGACCCTAATTCACCCCTCCACTTT. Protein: CASSYLGRDPNSPLHF.

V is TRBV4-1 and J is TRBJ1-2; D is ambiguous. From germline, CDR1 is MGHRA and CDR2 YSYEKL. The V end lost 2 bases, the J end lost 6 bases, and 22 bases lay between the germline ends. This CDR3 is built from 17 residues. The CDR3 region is CASSQRADGYSVNGYTF. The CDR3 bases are TGCGCCAGCAGCCAACGGGCCGACGGCTACTCTGTCAATGGCTACACCTTC.

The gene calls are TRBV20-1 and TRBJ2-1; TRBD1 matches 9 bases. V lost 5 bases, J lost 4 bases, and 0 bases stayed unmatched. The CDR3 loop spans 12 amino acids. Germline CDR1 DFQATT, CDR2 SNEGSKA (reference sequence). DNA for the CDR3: TGCAGTGCTGGGACAGGGTACAATGAGCAGTTCTTC. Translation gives CSAGTGYNEQFF.

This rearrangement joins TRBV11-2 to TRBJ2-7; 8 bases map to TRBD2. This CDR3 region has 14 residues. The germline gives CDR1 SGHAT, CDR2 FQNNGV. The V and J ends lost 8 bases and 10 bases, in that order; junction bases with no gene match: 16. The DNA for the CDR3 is TGTGCCAGCTCCTCGATAGCGGGGCCCCGCACCCAGTACTTC. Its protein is CASSSIAGPRTQYF.

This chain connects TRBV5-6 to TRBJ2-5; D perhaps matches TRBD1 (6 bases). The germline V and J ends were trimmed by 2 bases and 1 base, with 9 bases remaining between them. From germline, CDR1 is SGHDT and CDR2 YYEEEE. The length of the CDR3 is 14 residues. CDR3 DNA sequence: TGTGCCAGCAGCTTCATGGACAGCCAAGAGACCCAGTACTTC. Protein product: CASSFMDSQETQYF.

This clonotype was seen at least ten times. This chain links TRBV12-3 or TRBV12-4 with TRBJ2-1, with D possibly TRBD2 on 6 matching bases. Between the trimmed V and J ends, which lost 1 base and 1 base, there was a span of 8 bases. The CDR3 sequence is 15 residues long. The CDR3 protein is CASSLGGESYNEQFF. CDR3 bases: TGTGCCAGCAGTTTAGGGGGGGAGTCCTACAATGAGCAGTTCTTC.

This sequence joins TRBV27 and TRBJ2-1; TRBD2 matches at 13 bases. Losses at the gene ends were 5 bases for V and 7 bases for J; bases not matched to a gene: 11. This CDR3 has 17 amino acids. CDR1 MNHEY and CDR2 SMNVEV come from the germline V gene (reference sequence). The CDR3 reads CASSPPGTSGVFNEQFF. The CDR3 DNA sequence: TGTGCCAGCAGTCCTCCGGGGACTAGCGGGGTGTTTAATGAGCAGTTCTTC.

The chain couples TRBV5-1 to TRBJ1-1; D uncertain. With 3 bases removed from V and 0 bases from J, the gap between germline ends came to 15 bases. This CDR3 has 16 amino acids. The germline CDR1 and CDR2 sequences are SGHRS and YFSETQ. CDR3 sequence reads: CASSSRSGPMNTEAFF. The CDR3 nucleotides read TGCGCCAGCAGCTCCCGGAGTGGCCCGATGAACACTGAAGCTTTCTTT.

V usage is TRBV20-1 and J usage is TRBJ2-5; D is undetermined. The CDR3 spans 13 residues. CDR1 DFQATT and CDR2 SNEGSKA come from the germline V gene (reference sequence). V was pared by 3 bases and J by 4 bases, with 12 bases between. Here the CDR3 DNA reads TGCAGTGCTAGTAGGGTCAATATAGAGACCCAGTACTTC. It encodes CSASRVNIETQYF.

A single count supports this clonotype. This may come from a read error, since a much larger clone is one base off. The CDR3 DNA is TGCGCCAGCAGCCACAAGGGGGGGAGGAACACAGATACGCAGTATTTT. Its translation: CASSHKGGRNTDTQYF. The chain employs TRBV4-1 and TRBJ2-3; D may be TRBD2 (7 bases). This CDR3 has 16 amino acids. Germline-derived CDR1 and CDR2 are MGHRA and YSYEKL. V was shortened by 3 bases and J by 2 bases, with 15 bases between the two germline ends.

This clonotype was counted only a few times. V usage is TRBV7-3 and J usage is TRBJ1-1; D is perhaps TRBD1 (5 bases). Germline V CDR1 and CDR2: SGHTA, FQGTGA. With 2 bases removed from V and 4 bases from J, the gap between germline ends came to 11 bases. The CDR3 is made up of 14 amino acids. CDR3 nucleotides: TGTGCCAGCAGCTTAGGGGGGGGGATCACTGAAGCTTTCTTT. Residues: CASSLGGGITEAFF.

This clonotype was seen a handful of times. The CDR3, as DNA: TGTGCCAGCAGCCCCGGCCAGGGAAGAGGTCAGCCCCAGCATTTT. Translating gives CASSPGQGRGQPQHF. The J gene is TRBJ1-5, the V gene TRBV7-9; the D gene is possibly TRBD1 (5 bases). The ends were cut back, 5 bases at V and 6 bases at J, with 17 bases in the middle. The CDR3 is made up of 15 amino acids. The germline gives CDR1 SEHNR, CDR2 FQNEAQ (reference sequence).